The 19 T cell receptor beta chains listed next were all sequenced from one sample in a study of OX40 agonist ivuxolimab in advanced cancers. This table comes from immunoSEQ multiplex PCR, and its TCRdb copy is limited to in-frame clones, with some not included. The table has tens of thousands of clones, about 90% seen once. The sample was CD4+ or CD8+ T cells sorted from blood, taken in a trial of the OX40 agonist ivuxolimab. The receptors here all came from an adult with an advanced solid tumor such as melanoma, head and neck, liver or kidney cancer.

The CDR3: CASSLPQADYYGYTF. In nucleotides, the CDR3 is TGTGCCAGCAGTCTTCCCCAGGCAGATTATTATGGCTACACCTTC. The chain employs TRBV28 and TRBJ1-2; D uncertain. V dropped 5 bases and J dropped 5 bases, with 18 bases sitting between them. CDR3 length: 15 residues. Germline V gives CDR1 MDHEN, CDR2 SYDVKM.

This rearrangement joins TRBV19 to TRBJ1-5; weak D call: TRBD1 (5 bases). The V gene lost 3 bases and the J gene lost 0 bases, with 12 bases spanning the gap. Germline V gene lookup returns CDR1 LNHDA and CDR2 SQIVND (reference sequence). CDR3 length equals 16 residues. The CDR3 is CASSIDSQYSNQPQHF. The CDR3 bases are TGTGCCAGTAGTATCGACAGCCAATATAGCAATCAGCCCCAGCATTTT.

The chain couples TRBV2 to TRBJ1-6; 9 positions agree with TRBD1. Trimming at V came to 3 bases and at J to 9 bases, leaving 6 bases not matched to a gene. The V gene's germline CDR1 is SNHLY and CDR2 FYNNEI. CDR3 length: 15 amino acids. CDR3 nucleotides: TGTGCCAGCAGTGATCCGGGACAGGGTGGTTCACCCCTCCACTTT. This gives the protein CASSDPGQGGSPLHF.

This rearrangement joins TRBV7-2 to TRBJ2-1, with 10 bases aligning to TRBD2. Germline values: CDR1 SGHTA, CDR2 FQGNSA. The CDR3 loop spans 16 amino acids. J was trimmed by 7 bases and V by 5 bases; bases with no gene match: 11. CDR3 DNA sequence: TGTGCCAGCAGCACCTTAGCGGGAGGTAGTCAGAATGAGCAGTTCTTC. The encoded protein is CASSTLAGGSQNEQFF.

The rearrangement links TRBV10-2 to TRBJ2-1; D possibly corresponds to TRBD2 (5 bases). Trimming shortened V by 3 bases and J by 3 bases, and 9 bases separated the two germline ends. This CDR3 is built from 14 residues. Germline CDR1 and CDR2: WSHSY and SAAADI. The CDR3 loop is CASSDRRVYNEQFF. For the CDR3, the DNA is TGCGCCAGCAGTGATCGGCGGGTCTACAATGAGCAGTTCTTC.

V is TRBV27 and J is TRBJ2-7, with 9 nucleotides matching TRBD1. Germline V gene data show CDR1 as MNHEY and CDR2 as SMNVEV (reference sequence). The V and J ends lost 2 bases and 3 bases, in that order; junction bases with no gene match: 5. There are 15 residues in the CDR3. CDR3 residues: CASSLMGQGNYEQYF. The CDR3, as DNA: TGTGCCAGCAGTTTAATGGGACAGGGTAACTACGAGCAGTACTTC.

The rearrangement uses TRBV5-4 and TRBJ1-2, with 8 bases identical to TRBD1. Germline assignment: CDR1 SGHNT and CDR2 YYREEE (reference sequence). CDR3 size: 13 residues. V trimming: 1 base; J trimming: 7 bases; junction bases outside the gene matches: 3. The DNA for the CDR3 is TGTGCCAGCAGCTTGCAGGGGGCTGGTGGCTACACCTTC. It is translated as CASSLQGAGGYTF.

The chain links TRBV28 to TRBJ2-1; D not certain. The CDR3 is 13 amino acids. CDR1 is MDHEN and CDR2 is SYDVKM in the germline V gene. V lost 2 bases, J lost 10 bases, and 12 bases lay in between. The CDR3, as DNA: TGTGCCAGCAGTTTAACGGCGATGATGGAGCAGTTCTTC. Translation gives CASSLTAMMEQFF. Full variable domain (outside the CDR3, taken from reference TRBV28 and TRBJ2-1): DVKVTQSSRYLVKRTGEKVFLECVQDMDHENMFWYRQDPGLGLRLIYFSYDVKMKEKGDIPEGYSVSREKKERFSLILESASTNQTSMYLCASSLTAMMEQFFGPGTRLTVL.

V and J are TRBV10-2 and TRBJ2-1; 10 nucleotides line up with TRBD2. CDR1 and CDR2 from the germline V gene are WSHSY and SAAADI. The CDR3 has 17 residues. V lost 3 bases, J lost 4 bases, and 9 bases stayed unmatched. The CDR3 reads CASSDLSGRAGYNEQFF. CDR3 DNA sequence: TGCGCCAGCAGTGATTTGAGCGGGAGGGCCGGATACAATGAGCAGTTCTTC.

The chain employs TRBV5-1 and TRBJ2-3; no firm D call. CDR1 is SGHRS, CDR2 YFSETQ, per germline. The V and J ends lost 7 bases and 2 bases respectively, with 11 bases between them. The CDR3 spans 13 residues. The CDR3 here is CASRIHTTDTQYF. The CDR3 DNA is TGCGCCAGCCGAATACATACCACAGATACGCAGTATTTT.

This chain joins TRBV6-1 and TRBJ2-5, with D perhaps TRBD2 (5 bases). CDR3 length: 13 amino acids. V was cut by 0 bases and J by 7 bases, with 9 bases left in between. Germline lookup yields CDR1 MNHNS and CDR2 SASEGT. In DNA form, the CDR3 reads TGTGCCAGCAGTGAAGCTAGAGGGTCGACCCAGTACTTC. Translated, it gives CASSEARGSTQYF.

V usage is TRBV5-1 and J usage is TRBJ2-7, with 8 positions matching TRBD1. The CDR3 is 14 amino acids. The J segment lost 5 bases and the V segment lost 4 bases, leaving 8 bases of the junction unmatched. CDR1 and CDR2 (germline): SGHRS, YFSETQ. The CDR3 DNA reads TGCGCCAGCAGCCAAGGACAGGGAAGGCACGAGCAGTACTTC. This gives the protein CASSQGQGRHEQYF.

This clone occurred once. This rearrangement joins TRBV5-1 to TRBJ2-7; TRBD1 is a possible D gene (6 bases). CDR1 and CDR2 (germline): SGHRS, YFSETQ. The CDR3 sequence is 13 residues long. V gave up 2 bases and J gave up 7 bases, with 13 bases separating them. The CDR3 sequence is CASSLTGMGEQYF. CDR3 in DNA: TGCGCCAGCAGCTTAACAGGGATGGGGGAGCAGTACTTC.

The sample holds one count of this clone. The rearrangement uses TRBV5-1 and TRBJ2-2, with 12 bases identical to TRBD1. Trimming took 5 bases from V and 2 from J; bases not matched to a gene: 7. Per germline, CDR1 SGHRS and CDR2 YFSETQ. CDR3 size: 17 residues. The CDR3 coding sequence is TGCGCCAGCAGTTGGGACAGGGGGCGACCAAACACCGGGGAGCTGTTTTTT. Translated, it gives CASSWDRGRPNTGELFF. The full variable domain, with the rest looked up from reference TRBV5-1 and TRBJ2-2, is KAGVTQTPRYLIKTRGQQVTLSCSPISGHRSVSWYQQTPGQGLQFLFEYFSETQRNKGNFPGRFSGRQFSNSRSEMNVSTLELGDSALYLCASSWDRGRPNTGELFFGEGSRLTVL.

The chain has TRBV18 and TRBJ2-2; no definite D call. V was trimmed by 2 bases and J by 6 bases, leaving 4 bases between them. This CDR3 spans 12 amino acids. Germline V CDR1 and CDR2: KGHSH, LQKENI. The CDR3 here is CASSPGAGELFF. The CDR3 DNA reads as TGTGCCAGCTCACCAGGGGCCGGGGAGCTGTTTTTT.

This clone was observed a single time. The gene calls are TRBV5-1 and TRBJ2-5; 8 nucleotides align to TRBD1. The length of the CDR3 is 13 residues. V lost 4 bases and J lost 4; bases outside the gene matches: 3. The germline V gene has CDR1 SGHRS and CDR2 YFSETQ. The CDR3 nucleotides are TGCGCCAGCAGCACAGGACAGGGAGAGACCCAGTACTTC. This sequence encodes CASSTGQGETQYF.

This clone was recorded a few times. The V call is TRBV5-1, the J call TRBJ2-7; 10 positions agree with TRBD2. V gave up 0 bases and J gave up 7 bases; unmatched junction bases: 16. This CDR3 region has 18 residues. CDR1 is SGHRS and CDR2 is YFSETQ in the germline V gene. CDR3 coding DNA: TGCGCCAGCAGCTTGGGGTCCCTCGGAAGCGGGAGGGCCGGGGAGCAGTACTTC. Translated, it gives CASSLGSLGSGRAGEQYF.

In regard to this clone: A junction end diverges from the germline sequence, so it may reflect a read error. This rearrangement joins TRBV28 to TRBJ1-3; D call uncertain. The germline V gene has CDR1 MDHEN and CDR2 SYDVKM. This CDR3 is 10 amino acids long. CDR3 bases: TGTGCCAGCAGGCGGACCGGGTTAAATTTT. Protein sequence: CASRRTGLNF.

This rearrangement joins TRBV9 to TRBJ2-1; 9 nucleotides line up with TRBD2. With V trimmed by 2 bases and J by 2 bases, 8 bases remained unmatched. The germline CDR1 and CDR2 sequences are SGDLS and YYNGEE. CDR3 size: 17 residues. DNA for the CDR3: TGTGCCAGCAGCGTGGGGCCTAGCGGGAAAACCTACAATGAGCAGTTCTTC. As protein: CASSVGPSGKTYNEQFF.